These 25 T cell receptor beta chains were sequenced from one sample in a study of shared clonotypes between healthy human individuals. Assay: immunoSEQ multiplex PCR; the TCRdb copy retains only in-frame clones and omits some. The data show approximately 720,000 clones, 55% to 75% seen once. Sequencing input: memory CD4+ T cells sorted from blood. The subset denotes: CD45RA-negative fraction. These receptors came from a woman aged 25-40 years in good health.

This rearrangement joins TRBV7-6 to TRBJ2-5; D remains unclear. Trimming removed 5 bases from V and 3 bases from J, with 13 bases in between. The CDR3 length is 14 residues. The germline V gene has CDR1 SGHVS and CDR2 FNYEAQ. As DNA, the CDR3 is TGTGCCAGCAGCCTCGGAGCAGATAAAGAGACCCAGTACTTC. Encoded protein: CASSLGADKETQYF.

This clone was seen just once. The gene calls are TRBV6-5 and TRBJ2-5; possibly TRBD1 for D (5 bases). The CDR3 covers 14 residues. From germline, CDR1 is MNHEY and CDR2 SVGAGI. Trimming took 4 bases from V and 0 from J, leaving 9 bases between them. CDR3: CASSLGAHQETQYF. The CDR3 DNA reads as TGTGCCAGCAGTTTAGGGGCCCACCAAGAGACCCAGTACTTC.

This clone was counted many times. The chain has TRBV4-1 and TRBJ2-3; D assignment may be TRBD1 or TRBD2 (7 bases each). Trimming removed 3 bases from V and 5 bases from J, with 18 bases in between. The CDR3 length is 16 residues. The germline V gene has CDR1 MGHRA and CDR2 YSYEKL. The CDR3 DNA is TGCGCCAGCAGCCAGATGGGAGGGGGCGCCGGAGATACGCAGTATTTT. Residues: CASSQMGGGAGDTQYF.

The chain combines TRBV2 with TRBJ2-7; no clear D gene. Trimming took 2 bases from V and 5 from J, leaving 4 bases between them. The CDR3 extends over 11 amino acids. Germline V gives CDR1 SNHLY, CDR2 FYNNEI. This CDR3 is CASSESHEQYF. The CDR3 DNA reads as TGTGCCAGCAGTGAATCCCACGAGCAGTACTTC.

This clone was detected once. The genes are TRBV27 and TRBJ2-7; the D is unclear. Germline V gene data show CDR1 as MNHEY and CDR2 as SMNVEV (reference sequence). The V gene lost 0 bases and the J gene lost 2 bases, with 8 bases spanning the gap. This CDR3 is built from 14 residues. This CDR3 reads CASSLSGQPYEQYF. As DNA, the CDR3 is TGTGCCAGCAGTTTATCAGGGCAACCCTACGAGCAGTACTTC.

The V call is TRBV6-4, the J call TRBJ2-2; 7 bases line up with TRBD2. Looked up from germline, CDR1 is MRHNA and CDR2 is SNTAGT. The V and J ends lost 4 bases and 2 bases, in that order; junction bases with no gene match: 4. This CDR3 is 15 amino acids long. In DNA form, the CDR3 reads TGTGCCAGCAGTGTCAGCGGGACTAACACCGGGGAGCTGTTTTTT. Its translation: CASSVSGTNTGELFF.

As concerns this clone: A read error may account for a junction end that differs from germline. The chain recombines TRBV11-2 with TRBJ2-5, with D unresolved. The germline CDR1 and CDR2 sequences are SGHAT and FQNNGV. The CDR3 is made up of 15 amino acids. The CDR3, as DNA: TGTGCCAGCAGCTTAGTAGTCCTTACCCAACAGACCCAGTACTTC. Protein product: CASSLVVLTQQTQYF.

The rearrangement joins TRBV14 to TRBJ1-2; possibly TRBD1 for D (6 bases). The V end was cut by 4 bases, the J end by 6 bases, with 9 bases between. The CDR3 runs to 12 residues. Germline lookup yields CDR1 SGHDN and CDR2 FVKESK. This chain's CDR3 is CASSRQGNGYTF. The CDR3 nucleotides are TGTGCCAGCAGCCGTCAGGGGAATGGCTACACCTTC.

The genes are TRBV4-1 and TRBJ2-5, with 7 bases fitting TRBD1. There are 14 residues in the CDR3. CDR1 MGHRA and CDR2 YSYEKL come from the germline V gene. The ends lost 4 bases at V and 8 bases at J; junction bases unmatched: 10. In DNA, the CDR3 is TGCGCCAGCAGCCCCAGAGGGGGCCGGTATACCCAGTACTTC. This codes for CASSPRGGRYTQYF.

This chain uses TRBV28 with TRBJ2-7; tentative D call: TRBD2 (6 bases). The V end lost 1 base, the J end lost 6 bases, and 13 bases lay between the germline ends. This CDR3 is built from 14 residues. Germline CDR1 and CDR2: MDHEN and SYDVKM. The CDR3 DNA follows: TGTGCCAGCAGTTTATTCGGGAGAGGGGTCGAGCAGTACTTC. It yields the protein CASSLFGRGVEQYF.

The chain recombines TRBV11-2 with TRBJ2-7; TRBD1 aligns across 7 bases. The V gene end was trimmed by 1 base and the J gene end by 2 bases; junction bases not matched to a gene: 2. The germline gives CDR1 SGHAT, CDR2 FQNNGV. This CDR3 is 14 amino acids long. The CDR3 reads CASSLVRGTYEQYF. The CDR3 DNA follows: TGTGCCAGCAGCTTAGTCAGGGGGACCTACGAGCAGTACTTC.

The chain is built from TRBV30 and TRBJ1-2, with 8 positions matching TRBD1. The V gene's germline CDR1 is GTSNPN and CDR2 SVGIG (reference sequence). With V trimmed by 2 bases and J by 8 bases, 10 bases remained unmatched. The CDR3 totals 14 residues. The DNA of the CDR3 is TGTGCCTGGAGTTTGCTTGACAGGGGCGCCGGCTACACCTTC. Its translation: CAWSLLDRGAGYTF.

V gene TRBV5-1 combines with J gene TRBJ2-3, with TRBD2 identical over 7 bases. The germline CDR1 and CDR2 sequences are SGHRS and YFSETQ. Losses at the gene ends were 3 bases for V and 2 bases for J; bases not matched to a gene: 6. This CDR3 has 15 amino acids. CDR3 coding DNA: TGCGCCAGCAGCTCCCTAGCGGCGAACACAGATACGCAGTATTTT. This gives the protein CASSSLAANTDTQYF.

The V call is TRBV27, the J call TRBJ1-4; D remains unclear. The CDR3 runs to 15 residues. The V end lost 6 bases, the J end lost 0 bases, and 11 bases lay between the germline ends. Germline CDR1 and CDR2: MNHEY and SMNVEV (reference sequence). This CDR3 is CASRLGGATNEKLFF. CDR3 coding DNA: TGTGCCAGCAGGCTGGGCGGGGCAACTAATGAAAAACTGTTTTTT.

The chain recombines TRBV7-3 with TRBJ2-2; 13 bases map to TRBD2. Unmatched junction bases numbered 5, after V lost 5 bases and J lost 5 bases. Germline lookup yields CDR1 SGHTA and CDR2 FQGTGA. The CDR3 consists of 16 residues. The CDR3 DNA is TGTGCCAGCAGCCCGGGACTAGCGGGATGGACCGGGGAGCTGTTTTTT. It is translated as CASSPGLAGWTGELFF. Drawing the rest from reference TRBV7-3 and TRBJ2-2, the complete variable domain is GAGVSQTPSNKVTEKGKYVELRCDPISGHTALYWYRQSLGQGPEFLIYFQGTGAADDSGLPNDRFFAVRPEGSVSTLKIQRTERGDSAVYLCASSPGLAGWTGELFFGEGSRLTVL.

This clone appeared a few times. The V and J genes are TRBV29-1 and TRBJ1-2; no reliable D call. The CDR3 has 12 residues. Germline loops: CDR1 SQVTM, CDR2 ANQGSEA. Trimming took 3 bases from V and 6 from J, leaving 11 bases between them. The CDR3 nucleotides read TGCAGCGTTGACCGTGGTGGCGATGGCTACACCTTC. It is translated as CSVDRGGDGYTF.

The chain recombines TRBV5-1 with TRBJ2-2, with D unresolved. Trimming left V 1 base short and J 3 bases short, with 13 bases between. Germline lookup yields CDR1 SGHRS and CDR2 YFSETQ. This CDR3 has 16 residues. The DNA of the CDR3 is TGCGCCAGCAGCTTGACGATCTTGTCAGACACCGGGGAGCTGTTTTTT. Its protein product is CASSLTILSDTGELFF.

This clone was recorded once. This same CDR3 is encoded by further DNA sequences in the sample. In DNA, the CDR3 is TGCGCCAGCAGCCAAGGAAGGGGCGCAGATAAAGAGACCCAGTACTTC. Its protein product is CASSQGRGADKETQYF. The gene calls are TRBV4-1 and TRBJ2-5; D might be TRBD1 (5 bases). This CDR3 has 16 residues. V lost 1 base and J lost 3, with 15 bases in between. Germline CDR1 MGHRA, CDR2 YSYEKL.

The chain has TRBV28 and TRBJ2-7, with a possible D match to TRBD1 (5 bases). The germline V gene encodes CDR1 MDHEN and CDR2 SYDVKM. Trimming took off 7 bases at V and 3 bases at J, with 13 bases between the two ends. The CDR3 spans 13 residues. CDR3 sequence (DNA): TGTGCCAGCAACCAAATTGACAGCTACGAGCAGTACTTC. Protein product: CASNQIDSYEQYF.

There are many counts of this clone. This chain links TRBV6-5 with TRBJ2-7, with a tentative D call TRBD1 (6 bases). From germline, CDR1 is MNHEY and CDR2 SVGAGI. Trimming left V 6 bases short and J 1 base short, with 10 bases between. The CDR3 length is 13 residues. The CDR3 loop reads CASRKGQSYEQYF. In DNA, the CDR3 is TGTGCCAGCAGAAAAGGACAGTCCTACGAGCAGTACTTC.

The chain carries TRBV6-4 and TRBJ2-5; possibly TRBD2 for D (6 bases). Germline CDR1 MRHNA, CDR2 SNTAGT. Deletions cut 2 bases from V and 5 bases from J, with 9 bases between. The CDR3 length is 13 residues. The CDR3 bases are TGTGCCAGCAGTGACGTCGCGGGGGAGACCCAGTACTTC. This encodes CASSDVAGETQYF.

CDR3 bases: TGTGCCAGCAGCCCTGACAACTCTGGGGCCAACGTCCTGACTTTC. Translating gives CASSPDNSGANVLTF. This chain joins TRBV7-9 and TRBJ2-6; D remains unclear. The germline V gene encodes CDR1 SEHNR and CDR2 FQNEAQ (reference sequence). There are 15 residues in the CDR3. The V and J ends lost 5 bases and 0 bases respectively, with 8 bases between them.

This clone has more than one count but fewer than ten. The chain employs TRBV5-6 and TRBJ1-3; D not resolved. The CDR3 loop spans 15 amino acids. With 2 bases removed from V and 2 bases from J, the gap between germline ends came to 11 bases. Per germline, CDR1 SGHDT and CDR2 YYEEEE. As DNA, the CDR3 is TGTGCCAGCAGCTTTCAAGTCACTCCTGGAAACACCATATATTTT. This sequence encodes CASSFQVTPGNTIYF.

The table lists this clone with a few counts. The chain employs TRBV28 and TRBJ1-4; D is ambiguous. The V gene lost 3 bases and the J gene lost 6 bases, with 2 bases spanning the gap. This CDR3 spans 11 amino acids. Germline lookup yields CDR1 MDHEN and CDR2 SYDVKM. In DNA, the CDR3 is TGTGCCAGCAGTTTCGATGAAAAACTGTTTTTT. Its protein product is CASSFDEKLFF.

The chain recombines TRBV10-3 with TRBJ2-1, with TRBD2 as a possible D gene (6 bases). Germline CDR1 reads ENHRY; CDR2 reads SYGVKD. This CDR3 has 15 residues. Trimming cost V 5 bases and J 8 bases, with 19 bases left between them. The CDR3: CAISPGLVRPDEQFF. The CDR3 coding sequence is TGTGCCATCAGTCCGGGACTCGTAAGGCCGGATGAGCAGTTCTTC.